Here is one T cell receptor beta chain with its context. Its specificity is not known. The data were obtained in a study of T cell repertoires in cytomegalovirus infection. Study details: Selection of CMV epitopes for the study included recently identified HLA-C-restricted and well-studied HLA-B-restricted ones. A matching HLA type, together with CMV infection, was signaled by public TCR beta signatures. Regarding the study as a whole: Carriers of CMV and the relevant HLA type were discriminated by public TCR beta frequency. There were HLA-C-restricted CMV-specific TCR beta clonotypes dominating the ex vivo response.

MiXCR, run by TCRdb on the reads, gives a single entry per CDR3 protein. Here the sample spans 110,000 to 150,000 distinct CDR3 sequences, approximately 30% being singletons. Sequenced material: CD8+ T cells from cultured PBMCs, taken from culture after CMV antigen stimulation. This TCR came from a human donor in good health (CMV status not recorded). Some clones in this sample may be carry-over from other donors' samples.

Here the CDR3 reads CASSAAGDAYNSPLHF. In DNA form, the CDR3 reads TGTGCCAGCAGTGCCGCAGGGGATGCCTATAATTCACCCCTCCACTTT. The chain links TRBV25-1 to TRBJ1-6; the D gene is possibly TRBD1 (6 bases). CDR1 and CDR2 (germline): MGHDK, SYGVNS. V was clipped by 4 bases and J by 2 bases, with 12 bases between them. This CDR3 is 16 amino acids long.